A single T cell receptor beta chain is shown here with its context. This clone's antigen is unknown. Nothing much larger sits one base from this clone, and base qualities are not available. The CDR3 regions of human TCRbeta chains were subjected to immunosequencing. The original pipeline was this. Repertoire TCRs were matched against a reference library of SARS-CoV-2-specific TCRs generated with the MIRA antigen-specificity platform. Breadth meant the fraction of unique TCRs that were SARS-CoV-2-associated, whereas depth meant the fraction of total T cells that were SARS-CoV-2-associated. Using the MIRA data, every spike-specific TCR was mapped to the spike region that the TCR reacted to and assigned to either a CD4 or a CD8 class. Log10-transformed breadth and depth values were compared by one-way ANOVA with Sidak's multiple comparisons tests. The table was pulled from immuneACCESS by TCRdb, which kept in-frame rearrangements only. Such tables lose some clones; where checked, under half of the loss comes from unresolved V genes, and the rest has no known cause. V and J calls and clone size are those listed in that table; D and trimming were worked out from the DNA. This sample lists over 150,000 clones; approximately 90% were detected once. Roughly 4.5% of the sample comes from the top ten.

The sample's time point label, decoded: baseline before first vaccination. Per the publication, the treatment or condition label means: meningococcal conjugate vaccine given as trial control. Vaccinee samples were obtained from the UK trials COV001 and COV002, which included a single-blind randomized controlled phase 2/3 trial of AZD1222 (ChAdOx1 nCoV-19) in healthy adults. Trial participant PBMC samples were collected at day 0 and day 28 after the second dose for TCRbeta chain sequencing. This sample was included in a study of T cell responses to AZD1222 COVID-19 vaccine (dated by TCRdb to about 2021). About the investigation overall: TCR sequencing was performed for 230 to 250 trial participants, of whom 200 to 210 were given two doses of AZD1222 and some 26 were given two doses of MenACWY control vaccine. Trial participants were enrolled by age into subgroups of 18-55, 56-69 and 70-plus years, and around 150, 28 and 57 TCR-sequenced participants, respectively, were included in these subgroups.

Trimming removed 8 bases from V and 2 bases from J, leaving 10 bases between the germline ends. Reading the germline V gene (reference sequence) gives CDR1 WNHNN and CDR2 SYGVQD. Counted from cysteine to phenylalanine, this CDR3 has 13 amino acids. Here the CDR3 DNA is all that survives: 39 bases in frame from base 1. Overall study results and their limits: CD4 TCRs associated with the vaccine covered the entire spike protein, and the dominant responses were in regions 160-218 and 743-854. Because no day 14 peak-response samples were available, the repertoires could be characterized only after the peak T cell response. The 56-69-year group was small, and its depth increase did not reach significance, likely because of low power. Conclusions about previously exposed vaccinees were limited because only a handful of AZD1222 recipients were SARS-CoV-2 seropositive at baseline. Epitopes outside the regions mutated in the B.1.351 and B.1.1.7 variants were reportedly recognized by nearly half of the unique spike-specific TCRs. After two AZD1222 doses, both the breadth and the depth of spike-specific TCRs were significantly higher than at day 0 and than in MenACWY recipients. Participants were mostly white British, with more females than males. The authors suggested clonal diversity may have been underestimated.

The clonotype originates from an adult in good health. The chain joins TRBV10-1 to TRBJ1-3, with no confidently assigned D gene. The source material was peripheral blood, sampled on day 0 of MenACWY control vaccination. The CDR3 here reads CASQPYAGNTIYF. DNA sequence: TGCGCCAGCCAACCTTACGCTGGAAACACCATATATTTT.